Listed below are T cell receptor beta chains from one sample, sequenced in a study of blood T cells in healthy people across ages. MiXCR was run by TCRdb on the 5' RACE reads, yielding one entry per CDR3 protein. The profile shows roughly 1.6 million distinct CDR3 sequences, 34% of them singletons. Sequencing was done on a sample of blood. These receptors all stem from a woman in her twenties or thirties in good health. The CDR3 runs from the conserved cysteine through the conserved F or W. D genes are given only for firm matches. Expanded clones get a size class; other rows say once, few or many, or leave the size out.

TRBV5-1	TRBD2	TRBJ2-1	NA	TGCGCCAGCAGCTTGGCCCTTCGGGGGGTCGACAATGAGCAGTTCTTC	CASSLALRGVDNEQFF
TRBV2	NA	TRBJ2-2	NA	TGTGCCAGCAGTGCCCAAAGGACGGGTTACACCGGGGAGCTGTTTTTT	CASSAQRTGYTGELFF
TRBV6-1	TRBD2	TRBJ2-1	NA	TGTGCCAGCGGCGCGGGAGTTGTCAATGAGCAGTTCTTC	CASGAGVVNEQFF
TRBV6-5	NA	TRBJ1-2	few	TGTGCCAGCAGTTACAATCGGGACCGTATCTATGGCTACACCTTC	CASSYNRDRIYGYTF
TRBV4-1	TRBD1	TRBJ2-7	many	TGCGCCAGCAGCCAAGATCCCGGGACAGGTTCCTACGAGCAGTACTTC	CASSQDPGTGSYEQYF
TRBV4-1	NA	TRBJ2-1	NA	TGCGCCAGCAGCCAAGGAGAGCGACTTGTAAATGAGCAGTTCTTC	CASSQGERLVNEQFF
TRBV28	NA	TRBJ2-6	NA	TGTGCCACCGAGTTCATGGGGGCCAACGTCCTGACTTTC	CATEFMGANVLTF
TRBV28	TRBD1	TRBJ2-7	NA	TGTGCCAGCAGAACACAGGGGGTGGCCTACGAGCAGTACTTC	CASRTQGVAYEQYF
TRBV28	NA	TRBJ1-5	few	TGTGCCAGCAGCTTCCGGGCTTATAGCAATCGGCCCCAGCATTTT	CASSFRAYSNRPQHF
TRBV12-3/TRBV12-4	NA	TRBJ2-1	few	TGTGCCAGCAGTTTAGGGCAGGGAGTCACAGAGACCCAGTTCTTC	CASSLGQGVTETQFF
TRBV20-1	NA	TRBJ2-3	NA	TGCAGTGCAAATAGCGACCCTAGCACAGATACGCAGTATTTT	CSANSDPSTDTQYF
TRBV25-1	NA	TRBJ2-3	many	TGTGCCAGCAGTGAATCGGCCACCACAGATACGCAGTATTTT	CASSESATTDTQYF
TRBV4-1	NA	TRBJ1-5	few	TGCGCCAGCAGTCAACAAGGGGGTCGGGAACAGCCCCAGCATTTT	CASSQQGGREQPQHF
TRBV29-1	NA	TRBJ1-1	NA	TGCAGCGCGGCCCGGGACTTAGTAGGGACTGAAGCTTTCTTT	CSAARDLVGTEAFF
TRBV7-8	TRBD2	TRBJ2-3	NA	TGTGCCAGCAGCAAGCACACCGGGACTAGCGGGTCAGATACGCAGTATTTT	CASSKHTGTSGSDTQYF
TRBV27	NA	TRBJ2-7	NA	TGTGCCAGCAGTTTTAGCGAGTTGGCCGACGAGCAGTACTTC	CASSFSELADEQYF
TRBV2	NA	TRBJ2-4	NA	TGTGCCAGCAGTGAAGTGGGACTCTCTAGGGCCAAAAACATTCAGTACTTC	CASSEVGLSRAKNIQYF
TRBV27	NA	TRBJ2-7	NA	TGTGCCAGCAGTTTTGAGCCTTCCTACGAGCAGTACTTC	CASSFEPSYEQYF
TRBV14	NA	TRBJ2-1	NA	TGTGCCAGCAGCCTTTCCACCCCTATTGAGCAGTTCTTC	CASSLSTPIEQFF
TRBV3-1	TRBD1	TRBJ1-4	NA	TGTGCCAGCAGCCAAGCAGGGGGCGATGAAAAACTGTTTTTT	CASSQAGGDEKLFF
TRBV2	TRBD2	TRBJ2-4	NA	TGTGCCAGCAGTTCCCGGACTAGCGGAGTAGCCAAAAACATTCAGTACTTC	CASSSRTSGVAKNIQYF
TRBV24-1	NA	TRBJ2-5	few	TGTGCCACCAGTGATACGGGGGCTGTGGAGACCCAGTACTTC	CATSDTGAVETQYF
TRBV5-1	NA	TRBJ1-1	few	TGCGCCAGCAGCTTACTCCCAGACACTGAAGCTTTCTTT	CASSLLPDTEAFF
TRBV20-1	NA	TRBJ2-1	NA	TGCAGTGCTAGAGGACTCCGCTCCTACAATGAGCAGTTCTTC	CSARGLRSYNEQFF
TRBV20-1	TRBD2	TRBJ2-3	NA	TGCAGTGCTAGACATTACCCGACTAGCGGGAGTTCAGATACGCAGTATTTT	CSARHYPTSGSSDTQYF